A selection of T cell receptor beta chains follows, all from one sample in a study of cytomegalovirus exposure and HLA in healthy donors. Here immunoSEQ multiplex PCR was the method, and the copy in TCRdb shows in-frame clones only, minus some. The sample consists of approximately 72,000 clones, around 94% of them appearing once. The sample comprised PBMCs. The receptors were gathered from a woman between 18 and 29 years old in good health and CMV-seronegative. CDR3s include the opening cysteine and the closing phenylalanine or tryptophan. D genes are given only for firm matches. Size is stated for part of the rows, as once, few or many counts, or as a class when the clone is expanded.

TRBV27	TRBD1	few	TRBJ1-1	TGTGCCAGCAGTTTAAGAGGGACAGGGTACACTGAAGCTTTCTTT	CASSLRGTGYTEAFF
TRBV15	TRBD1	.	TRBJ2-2	TGTGCCACCAGCAGAGTGGGACAGGTGAACACCGGGGAGCTGTTTTTT	CATSRVGQVNTGELFF
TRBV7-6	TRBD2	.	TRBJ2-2	TGTGCCAGCAGCACGGGACTAGCGGGGCAACGCGGGGAGCTGTTTTTT	CASSTGLAGQRGELFF
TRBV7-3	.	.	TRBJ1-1	TGTGCCAGCAGCTTATGGGGTTCCTCGACAGGACACACTGAAGCTTTCTTT	CASSLWGSSTGHTEAFF
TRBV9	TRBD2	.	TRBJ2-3	TGTGCCAGCAGCGCCGGACTAGCCCTTGGAACAGATACGCAGTATTTT	CASSAGLALGTDTQYF
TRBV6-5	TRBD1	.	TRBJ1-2	TGTGCCAGCAGTTACTCTAGGGACAGGGGCTACTATGGCTACACCTTC	CASSYSRDRGYYGYTF
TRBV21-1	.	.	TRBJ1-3	TGTGCCAGCAGCAAAAGGGACAGGGACTATATCTCTGGAAACACCATATATTTT	CASSKRDRDYISGNTIYF
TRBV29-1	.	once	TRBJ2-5	TGCAGCCCACGTAGTTTCTCCCCTGGTTGCCAGGGGCCGTCATTTCCCCAAGAGACCCAGTACTTC	CSPRSFSPGCQGPSFPQETQYF
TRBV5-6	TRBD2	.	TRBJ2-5	TGTGCCAGCAGCCCCGCCCTAGCGGGATTACAAGAGACCCAGTACTTC	CASSPALAGLQETQYF
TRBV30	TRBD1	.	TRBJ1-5	TGTGCCTTGGGGACAGGGGGCTATAGCAATCAGCCCCAGCATTTT	CALGTGGYSNQPQHF
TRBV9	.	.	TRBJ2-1	TGTGCCAGCAGCGTATCTGGGGGCCTCTCAAATGAGCAGTTCTTC	CASSVSGGLSNEQFF
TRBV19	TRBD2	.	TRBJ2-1	TGTGCCAGTACCCGGACTAGCGGGGGGCTAGGTGAGCAGTTCTTC	CASTRTSGGLGEQFF
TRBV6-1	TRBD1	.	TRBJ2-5	TGTGCCAGCTCGAGAGAAGGCAGGGGGTACGAGACCCAGTACTTC	CASSREGRGYETQYF
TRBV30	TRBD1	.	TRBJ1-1	TGTGCCTGGATCAGGGGGTCAGCCACTGAAGCTTTCTTT	CAWIRGSATEAFF
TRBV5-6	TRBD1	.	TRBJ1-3	TGTGCCAGCCCAAAATTCGACAGGGACCATCTTAGTGTCGGAAACACCATATATTTT	CASPKFDRDHLSVGNTIYF
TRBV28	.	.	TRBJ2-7	TGTGCCAGCAGCTCCGGGGCCGGGGGCGAGCAGTACTTC	CASSSGAGGEQYF
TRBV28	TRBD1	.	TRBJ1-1	TGTGCCAGCAGGGCCGGGACAGGGACTACTCGAGCTTTCTTT	CASRAGTGTTRAFF
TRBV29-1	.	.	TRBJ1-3	TGCAGCGCCCGAAGAGGTGGAAACACCATATATTTT	CSARRGGNTIYF
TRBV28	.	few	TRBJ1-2	TGTGCCAGCAGTTTCACAGATTATGGCTACACCTTC	CASSFTDYGYTF
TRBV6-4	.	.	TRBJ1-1	TGTGCCAGTCAGCCGGGAGCGAACACTGAAGCTTTCTTT	CASQPGANTEAFF
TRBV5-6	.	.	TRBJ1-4	TGTGCCAGCAGCCTGGACAGAACTAATGAAAAACTGTTTTTT	CASSLDRTNEKLFF
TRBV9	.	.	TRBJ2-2	TGTGCCAGCAGCCCACTCGGACAGAGGAACACCGGGGAGCTGTTTTTT	CASSPLGQRNTGELFF
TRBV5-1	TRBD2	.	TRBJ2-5	TGCGCCAGCAGCCCTTGGACTAGCGGGGGACACCAAGAGACCCAGTACTTC	CASSPWTSGGHQETQYF
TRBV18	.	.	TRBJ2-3	TGTGCCAGCTCACTGGGGGGGCGAAGCACAGATACGCAGTATTTT	CASSLGGRSTDTQYF
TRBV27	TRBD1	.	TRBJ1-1	TGTGCCAGCAGTTCAGGGAGAGGGACAGGGCGAATCATGAACACTGAAGCTTTCTTT	CASSSGRGTGRIMNTEAFF
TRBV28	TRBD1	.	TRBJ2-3	TGTGCCAGCAGTTTATTACCGGGACAGGGGGGAACAGATACGCAGTATTTT	CASSLLPGQGGTDTQYF
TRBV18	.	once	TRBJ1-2	TGTGCCAGCTCACCAACAGGTACGGGCTACACCTTC	CASSPTGTGYTF
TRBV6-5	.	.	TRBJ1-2	TGTGCCAGCAGCAGGCAGGCAAACTATGGCTACACCTTC	CASSRQANYGYTF